These 19 T cell receptor beta chains originate from one sample sequenced in a study of blood T cell repertoires in COVID-19. Assay: immunoSEQ multiplex PCR; the TCRdb copy retains only in-frame clones and omits some. The sample contains 400,000 to 450,000 clones, 70% to 90% of which appear only once. Sequencing was carried out using peripheral blood. These receptors all come from a man aged 18-30 years with COVID-19, enrolled during active disease.

The rearrangement uses TRBV30 and TRBJ2-7, with 8 nucleotides matching TRBD1. From germline, CDR1 is GTSNPN and CDR2 SVGIG (reference sequence). V was pared by 2 bases and J by 6 bases, with 3 bases of the junction left unmatched. This CDR3 has 12 amino acids. The CDR3 nucleotides are TGTGCCTGGAGTCCTGACAGGGGCGAGCAGTACTTC. Translated: CAWSPDRGEQYF.

The chain couples TRBV3-1 (or the pseudogene TRBV3-2) to TRBJ1-2, with D possibly matching TRBD1 (5 bases). The germline V gene encodes CDR1 LGHDT and CDR2 YNNKEL (reference sequence). V was shortened by 0 bases and J by 1 base, with 21 bases between the two germline ends. This CDR3 has 19 residues. This CDR3 reads CASSQDWLSPGLVNYGYTF. The CDR3 nucleotides are TGTGCCAGCAGCCAAGATTGGTTGTCCCCAGGGTTGGTTAACTATGGCTACACCTTC.

The rearrangement links TRBV7-9 to TRBJ2-5; D possibly corresponds to TRBD1 (6 bases). CDR1 and CDR2 (germline): SEHNR, FQNEAQ (reference sequence). Trimming removed 5 bases at V and 2 bases at J, with 9 bases between. The CDR3 spans 13 residues. The CDR3 here is CASSHGTQETQYF. The DNA of the CDR3 is TGTGCCAGCAGCCACGGGACACAAGAGACCCAGTACTTC.

CDR3 protein: CASSTTSNTEAFF. The CDR3 region has the DNA TGTGCCAGCAGTACGACATCGAACACTGAAGCTTTCTTT. This chain links TRBV25-1 with TRBJ1-1; the D is unclear. The CDR3 spans 13 residues. Germline V gene data show CDR1 as MGHDK and CDR2 as SYGVNS. Trimming removed 5 bases from V and 1 base from J, with 8 bases in between.

The chain joins TRBV7-8 to TRBJ2-7, with TRBD1 identical over 7 bases. In germline, CDR1 is SGHVS, CDR2 FQNEAQ. This CDR3 has 14 residues. The V and J ends lost 5 bases and 3 bases, in that order; junction bases with no gene match: 7. CDR3 in amino acids: CASSTRDSVYEQYF. For the CDR3, the DNA is TGTGCCAGCAGCACCCGGGACAGCGTCTACGAGCAGTACTTC.

V and J are TRBV18 and TRBJ2-2; perhaps TRBD2 as D (6 bases). V was clipped by 1 base and J by 5 bases, with 11 bases between them. Germline V gene data show CDR1 as KGHSH and CDR2 as LQKENI. This CDR3 has 15 amino acids. The CDR3 protein is CASSPQKGRTGELFF. As DNA, the CDR3 is TGTGCCAGCTCACCACAAAAGGGGAGGACCGGGGAGCTGTTTTTT.

This clone was recorded only once. The same CDR3 can be traced to other DNA sequences in this sample. As DNA, the CDR3 is TGTGCCAGCAGCTTTGGGGGGACGGGGGGGACCCAGTACTTC. Its protein is CASSFGGTGGTQYF. This chain uses TRBV7-8 with TRBJ2-5, with 7 nucleotides matching TRBD2. The CDR3 runs 14 residues. V shed 3 bases and J 7 bases; nucleotides not matched to a gene: 8. Germline V lookup: CDR1 SGHVS, CDR2 FQNEAQ.

The genes are TRBV9 and TRBJ1-3, with 10 bases identical to TRBD1. With V trimmed by 0 bases and J by 4 bases, 7 bases remained unmatched. The CDR3 is made up of 17 amino acids. CDR1 SGDLS and CDR2 YYNGEE come from the germline V gene. CDR3 amino acids: CASSVEVTGGLGNTIYF. Here the CDR3 DNA reads TGTGCCAGCAGCGTAGAAGTGACAGGGGGCCTAGGAAACACCATATATTTT.

The rearrangement uses TRBV10-2 and TRBJ2-3; TRBD2 matches 12 bases. Losses at the gene ends were 6 bases for V and 2 bases for J; bases not matched to a gene: 3. Per the germline V gene, CDR1 is WSHSY and CDR2 is SAAADI. The CDR3 is 15 residues long. For the CDR3, the DNA is TGCGCCAGCAGCACTAGCGGGGGGACCACAGATACGCAGTATTTT. Amino acids: CASSTSGGTTDTQYF.

The chain combines TRBV5-1 with TRBJ2-1, with 7 bases identical to TRBD1. Germline loops: CDR1 SGHRS, CDR2 YFSETQ. The CDR3 loop spans 16 amino acids. V gave up 4 bases and J gave up 4 bases; unmatched junction bases: 11. In DNA, the CDR3 is TGCGCCAGCAGCCGCAACCCCGGGACAGTTTACAATGAGCAGTTCTTC. This gives the protein CASSRNPGTVYNEQFF. Complete variable domain (other parts from reference TRBV5-1 and TRBJ2-1): KAGVTQTPRYLIKTRGQQVTLSCSPISGHRSVSWYQQTPGQGLQFLFEYFSETQRNKGNFPGRFSGRQFSNSRSEMNVSTLELGDSALYLCASSRNPGTVYNEQFFGPGTRLTVL.

In its sample, this clone was seen once. This chain links TRBV12-3 or TRBV12-4 with TRBJ2-7; possible D gene TRBD1, 5 bases. The V gene lost 1 base and the J gene lost 3 bases, with 7 bases spanning the gap. The CDR3 consists of 13 residues. The CDR3 DNA follows: TGTGCCAGCAGTTTAGTAGGGGTCTACGAGCAGTACTTC. This codes for CASSLVGVYEQYF.

The chain has TRBV12-2 and TRBJ2-3; TRBD2 reflects the table's D call only, with no check against the DNA. TRBV12-2 has pseudogene status. This CDR3 has 15 residues. CDR3 coding DNA: TGTGCAAGTCGCTTAGGTCACCCCCGGGCAGATACGCAGTATTTT. The encoded protein is CASRLGHPRADTQYF.

With regard to this clone: Other nucleotide sequences in the sample specify the same CDR3. V and J are TRBV7-9 and TRBJ1-5; 12 nucleotides line up with TRBD1. V trimming: 4 bases; J trimming: 4 bases; junction bases outside the gene matches: 2. CDR1 is SEHNR and CDR2 is FQNEAQ in the germline V gene (reference sequence). The CDR3 is made up of 15 amino acids. CDR3 DNA: TGTGCCAGCAGCTCGGGACAGGGGGCTAATCAGCCCCAGCATTTT. The encoded protein is CASSSGQGANQPQHF.

This clone was recorded only once. The sample carries other DNA sequences with the same CDR3. This chain links TRBV7-9 with TRBJ2-3; 7 bases map to TRBD2. This CDR3 has 15 residues. The J segment lost 1 base and the V segment lost 5 bases, leaving 6 bases of the junction unmatched. The germline gives CDR1 SEHNR, CDR2 FQNEAQ (reference sequence). In DNA form, the CDR3 reads TGTGCCAGCAGCCTAGGGGCGGGGGGCACAGATACGCAGTATTTT. Its protein product is CASSLGAGGTDTQYF.

The V call is TRBV18, the J call TRBJ1-1; 8 bases fit TRBD1. With 6 bases clipped from V and 3 bases from J, the junction kept 3 bases outside the gene matches. The length of the CDR3 is 13 residues. Germline CDR1 is KGHSH and CDR2 is LQKENI. CDR3 in amino acids: CASSSGQDTEAFF. In DNA, the CDR3 is TGTGCCAGCTCGTCGGGACAGGACACTGAAGCTTTCTTT.

V is TRBV7-9 and J is TRBJ1-2; possibly TRBD1 for D (6 bases). Trimming removed 0 bases at V and 6 bases at J, with 8 bases between. The CDR3 contains 13 residues. In germline, CDR1 is SEHNR, CDR2 FQNEAQ (reference sequence). This chain's CDR3 is CASSLANRDGYTF. The CDR3 DNA reads as TGTGCCAGCAGCTTAGCGAACAGGGATGGCTACACCTTC. Full variable domain (remainder filled in from reference TRBV7-9 and TRBJ1-2): DTGVSQNPRHKITKRGQNVTFRCDPISEHNRLYWYRQTLGQGPEFLTYFQNEAQLEKSRLLSDRFSAERPKGSFSTLEIQRTEQGDSAMYLCASSLANRDGYTFGSGTRLTVV.

This clone was observed once. The chain links TRBV12-3 or TRBV12-4 to TRBJ1-2, with D possibly being TRBD1 (6 bases). V shed 6 bases and J shed 6 bases, with 11 bases lying between them. The CDR3 consists of 12 residues. CDR3 coding DNA: TGTGCCAGCAGGGCACAGGGCGATGGCTACACCTTC. It codes for CASRAQGDGYTF.

CDR3 nucleotide sequence: TGTGCCAGCAGGCGGGGTGGGACAGACAACGAGCAGTACTTC. Protein sequence: CASRRGGTDNEQYF. The genes are TRBV5-6 and TRBJ2-7, with a weak D call TRBD1 (7 bases). This CDR3 region has 14 residues. V was cut by 5 bases and J by 5 bases, with 17 bases left in between. From germline, CDR1 is SGHDT and CDR2 YYEEEE.

In this sample, this clone turned up many times. J is TRBJ1-1 and V is TRBV18; 8 bases agree with TRBD1. The J segment lost 6 bases and the V segment lost 5 bases, leaving 5 bases of the junction unmatched. CDR1 and CDR2 (germline): KGHSH, LQKENI. CDR3 length: 13 residues. In DNA form, the CDR3 reads TGTGCCAGCTCAACTGACAGGGGAGCTGAAGCTTTCTTT. Amino acids: CASSTDRGAEAFF.